This TCR beta chain was observed in a study of cytomegalovirus exposure and HLA in healthy donors. Study-level information: The Caucasian-associated ancestry cluster held roughly 80% of roughly 400 genotyped donors.

Primers for the PCR totalled 60 Vbeta and 13 Jbeta. TCRdb keeps only in-frame clones here, not all; method: immunoSEQ multiplex PCR. The ten top clones account for roughly 6.2%, within a sample of some 41,000 clones. Trimming removed 8 bases from V and 6 bases from J; junction bases left unmatched: 12. The CDR3 spans 15 residues. Germline CDR1 GTSNPN, CDR2 SVGIG (reference sequence). Study outcomes and limitations: Productive status was seen about 90% or about 30% of the time for most TCR beta V segments in an earlier analysis. Among the most significant clusters, several appeared linked to common viral pathogens in a later analysis. Many donors carried some public TCRs, although rarity characterized most TCR sequences.

Comments on this clone: Antigen: not known.

Material: PBMCs. The chain recombines TRBV30 with TRBJ1-5; 11 nucleotides match TRBD1. The clonotype originates from a man aged 30-40 years in good health and CMV-seronegative. The CDR3 nucleotides are TGTGCCGCCACGGCCGGGGACAGGGGGTCTCAGCCCCAGCATTTT. Translated: CAATAGDRGSQPQHF.